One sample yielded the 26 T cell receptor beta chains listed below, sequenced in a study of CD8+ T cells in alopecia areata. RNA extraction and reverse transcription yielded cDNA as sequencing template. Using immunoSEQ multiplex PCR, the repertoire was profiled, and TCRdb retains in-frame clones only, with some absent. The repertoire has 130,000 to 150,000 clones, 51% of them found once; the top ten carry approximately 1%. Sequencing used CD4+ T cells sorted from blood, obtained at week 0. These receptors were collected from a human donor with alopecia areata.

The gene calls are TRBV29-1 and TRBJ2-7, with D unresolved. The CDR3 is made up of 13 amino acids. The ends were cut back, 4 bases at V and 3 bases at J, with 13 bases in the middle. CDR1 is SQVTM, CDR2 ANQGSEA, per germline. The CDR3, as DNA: TGCAGCGTTGGCCCCCGCCTGGGCTACGAGCAGTACTTC. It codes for CSVGPRLGYEQYF.

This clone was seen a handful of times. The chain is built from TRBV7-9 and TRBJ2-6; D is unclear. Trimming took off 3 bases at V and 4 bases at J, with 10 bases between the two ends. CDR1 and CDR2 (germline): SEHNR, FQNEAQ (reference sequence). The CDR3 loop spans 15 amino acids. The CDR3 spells CASSLKAPGANVLTF. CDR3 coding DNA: TGTGCCAGCAGCTTGAAGGCTCCGGGGGCCAACGTCCTGACTTTC. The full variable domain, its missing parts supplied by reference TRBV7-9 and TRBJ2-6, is DTGVSQNPRHKITKRGQNVTFRCDPISEHNRLYWYRQTLGQGPEFLTYFQNEAQLEKSRLLSDRFSAERPKGSFSTLEIQRTEQGDSAMYLCASSLKAPGANVLTFGAGSRLTVL.

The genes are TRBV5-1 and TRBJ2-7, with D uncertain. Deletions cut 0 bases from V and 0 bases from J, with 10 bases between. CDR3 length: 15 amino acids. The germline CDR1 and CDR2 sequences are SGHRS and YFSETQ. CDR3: CASSLGHRSSYEQYF. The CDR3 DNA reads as TGCGCCAGCAGCTTGGGACATAGGAGCTCCTACGAGCAGTACTTC. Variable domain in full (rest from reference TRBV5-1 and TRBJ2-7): KAGVTQTPRYLIKTRGQQVTLSCSPISGHRSVSWYQQTPGQGLQFLFEYFSETQRNKGNFPGRFSGRQFSNSRSEMNVSTLELGDSALYLCASSLGHRSSYEQYFGPGTRLTVT.

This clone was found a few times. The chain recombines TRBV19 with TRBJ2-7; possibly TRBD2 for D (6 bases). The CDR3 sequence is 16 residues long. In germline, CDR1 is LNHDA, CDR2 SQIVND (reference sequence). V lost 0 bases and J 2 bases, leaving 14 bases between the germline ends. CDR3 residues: CASSIDLWTTTYEQYF. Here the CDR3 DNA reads TGTGCCAGTAGTATAGATCTTTGGACTACAACCTACGAGCAGTACTTC.

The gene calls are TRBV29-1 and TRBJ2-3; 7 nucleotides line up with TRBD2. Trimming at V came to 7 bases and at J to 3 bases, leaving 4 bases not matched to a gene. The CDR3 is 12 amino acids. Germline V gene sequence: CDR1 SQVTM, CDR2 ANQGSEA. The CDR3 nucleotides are TGCAGCGCCCGACTAGCTACAGATACGCAGTATTTT. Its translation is CSARLATDTQYF.

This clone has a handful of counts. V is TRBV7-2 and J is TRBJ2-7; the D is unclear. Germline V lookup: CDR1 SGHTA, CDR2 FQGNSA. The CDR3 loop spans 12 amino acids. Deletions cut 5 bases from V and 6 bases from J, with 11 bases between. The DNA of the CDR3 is TGTGCCAGCAGCCCTCTGTCGCGCGAGCAGTACTTC. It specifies CASSPLSREQYF.

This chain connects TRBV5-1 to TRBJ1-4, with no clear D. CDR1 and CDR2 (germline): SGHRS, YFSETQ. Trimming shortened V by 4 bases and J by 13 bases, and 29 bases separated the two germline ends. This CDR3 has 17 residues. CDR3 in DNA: TGCGCCAGCAGCCCATCTACATCGCAGTCCGTCGGGGTGAGACTGTTTTTT. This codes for CASSPSTSQSVGVRLFF.

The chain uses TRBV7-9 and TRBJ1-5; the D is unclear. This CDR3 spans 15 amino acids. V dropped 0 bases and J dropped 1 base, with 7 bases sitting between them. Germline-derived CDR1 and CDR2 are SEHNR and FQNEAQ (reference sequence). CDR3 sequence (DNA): TGTGCCAGCAGCTTAGCGGGCAGGAGCAATCAGCCCCAGCATTTT. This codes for CASSLAGRSNQPQHF.

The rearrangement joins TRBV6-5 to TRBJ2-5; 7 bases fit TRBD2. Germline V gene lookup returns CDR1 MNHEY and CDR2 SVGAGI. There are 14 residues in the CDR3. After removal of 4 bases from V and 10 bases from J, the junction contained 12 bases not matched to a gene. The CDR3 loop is CASSFRGSREVQYF. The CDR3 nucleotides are TGTGCCAGCAGTTTTAGGGGTTCTCGGGAGGTCCAGTACTTC.

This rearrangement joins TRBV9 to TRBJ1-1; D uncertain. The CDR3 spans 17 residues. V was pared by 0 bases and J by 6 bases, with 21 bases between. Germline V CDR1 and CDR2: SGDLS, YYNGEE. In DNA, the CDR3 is TGTGCCAGCAGCGTAGCTTCTCATCTGTCGCAGGTTCCTGAAGCTTTCTTT. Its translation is CASSVASHLSQVPEAFF.

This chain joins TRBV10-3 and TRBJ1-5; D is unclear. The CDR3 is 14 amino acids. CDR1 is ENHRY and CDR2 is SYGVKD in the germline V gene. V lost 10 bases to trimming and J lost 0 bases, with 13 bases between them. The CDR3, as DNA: TGTGCCAGCGCCGACGTATATAGCAATCAGCCCCAGCATTTT. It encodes CASADVYSNQPQHF.

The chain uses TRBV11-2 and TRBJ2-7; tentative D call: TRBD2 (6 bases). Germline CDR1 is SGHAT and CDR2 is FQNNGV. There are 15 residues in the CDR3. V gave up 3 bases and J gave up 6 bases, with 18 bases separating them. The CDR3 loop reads CASSFGGAGVGEQYF. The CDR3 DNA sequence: TGTGCCAGCAGCTTCGGAGGGGCGGGCGTCGGCGAGCAGTACTTC. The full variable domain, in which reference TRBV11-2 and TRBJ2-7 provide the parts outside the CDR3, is EAGVAQSPRYKIIEKRQSVAFWCNPISGHATLYWYQQILGQGPKLLIQFQNNGVVDDSQLPKDRFSAERLKGVDSTLKIQPAKLEDSAVYLCASSFGGAGVGEQYFGPGTRLTVT.

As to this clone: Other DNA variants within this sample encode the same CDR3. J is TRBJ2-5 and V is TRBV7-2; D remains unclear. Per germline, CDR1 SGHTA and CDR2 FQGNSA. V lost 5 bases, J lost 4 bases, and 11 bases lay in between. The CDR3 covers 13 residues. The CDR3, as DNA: TGTGCCAGCAGCCTCGGCCCGGCAGAGACCCAGTACTTC. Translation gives CASSLGPAETQYF.

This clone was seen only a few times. As DNA, the CDR3 is TGTGCCAGCAGTCCCTCCGGACAGTCACACGAGACCCAGTACTTC. Its translation: CASSPSGQSHETQYF. This rearrangement joins TRBV28 to TRBJ2-5, with D possibly TRBD1 on 6 matching bases. The germline V gene has CDR1 MDHEN and CDR2 SYDVKM. The CDR3 has 15 amino acids. Between the trimmed V and J ends, which lost 5 bases and 5 bases, there was a span of 18 bases. Filled out from reference TRBV28 and TRBJ2-5, the complete variable domain reads DVKVTQSSRYLVKRTGEKVFLECVQDMDHENMFWYRQDPGLGLRLIYFSYDVKMKEKGDIPEGYSVSREKKERFSLILESASTNQTSMYLCASSPSGQSHETQYFGPGTRLLVL.

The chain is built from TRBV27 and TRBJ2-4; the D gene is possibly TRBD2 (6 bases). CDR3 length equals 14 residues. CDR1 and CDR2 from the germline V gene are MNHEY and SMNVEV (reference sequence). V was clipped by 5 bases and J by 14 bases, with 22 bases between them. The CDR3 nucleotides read TGTGCCAGCAGTCCGCAGCCCAAGACTAGTGGGGAGTACTTC. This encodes CASSPQPKTSGEYF.

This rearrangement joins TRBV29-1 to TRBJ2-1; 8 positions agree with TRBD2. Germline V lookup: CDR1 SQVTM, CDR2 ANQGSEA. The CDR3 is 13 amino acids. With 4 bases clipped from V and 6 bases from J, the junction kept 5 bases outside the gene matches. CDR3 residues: CSVVERGLNEQFF. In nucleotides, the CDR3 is TGCAGCGTTGTTGAGCGGGGGCTCAATGAGCAGTTCTTC.

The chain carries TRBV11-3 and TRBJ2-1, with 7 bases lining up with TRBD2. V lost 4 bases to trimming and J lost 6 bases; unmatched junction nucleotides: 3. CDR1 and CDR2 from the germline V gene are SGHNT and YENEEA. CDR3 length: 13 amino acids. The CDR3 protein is CASSSPGGNEQFF. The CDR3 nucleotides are TGTGCCAGCAGCTCCCCGGGGGGCAATGAGCAGTTCTTC.

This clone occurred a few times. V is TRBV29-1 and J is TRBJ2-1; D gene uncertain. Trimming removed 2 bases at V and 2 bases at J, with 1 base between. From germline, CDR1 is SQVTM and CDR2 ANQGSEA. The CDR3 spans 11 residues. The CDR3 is CSVEPYNEQFF. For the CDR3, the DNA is TGCAGCGTTGAACCCTACAATGAGCAGTTCTTC.

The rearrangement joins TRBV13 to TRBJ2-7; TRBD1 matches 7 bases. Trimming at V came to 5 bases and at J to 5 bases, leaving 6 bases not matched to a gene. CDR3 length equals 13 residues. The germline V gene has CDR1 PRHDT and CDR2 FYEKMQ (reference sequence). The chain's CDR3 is CASSLTGRHEQYF. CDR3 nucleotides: TGTGCCAGCAGCCTGACAGGGCGGCACGAGCAGTACTTC.

As DNA, the CDR3 is TGCGCCAGCAGCTTGTATGGTTTGAGAGAAGAGACCCAGTACTTC. This translates into CASSLYGLREETQYF. V and J are TRBV5-1 and TRBJ2-5, with D hard to call. The V gene lost 1 base and the J gene lost 3 bases, with 13 bases spanning the gap. The CDR3 has 15 amino acids. Germline assignment: CDR1 SGHRS and CDR2 YFSETQ.

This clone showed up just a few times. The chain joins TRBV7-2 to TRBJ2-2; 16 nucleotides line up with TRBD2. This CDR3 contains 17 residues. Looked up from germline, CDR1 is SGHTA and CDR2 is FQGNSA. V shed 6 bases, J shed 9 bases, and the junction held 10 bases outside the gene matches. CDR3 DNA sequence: TGTGCCAGCAGGACGGGACTAGCGGGAGGGGAACACCGGGAGCTGTTTTTT. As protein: CASRTGLAGGEHRELFF.

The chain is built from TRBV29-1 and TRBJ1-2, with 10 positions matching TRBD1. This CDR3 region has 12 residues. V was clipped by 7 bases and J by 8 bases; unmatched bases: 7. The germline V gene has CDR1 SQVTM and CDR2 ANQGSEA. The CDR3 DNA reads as TGCAGCGCCGGGACAGGGGAAGAAGGCTACACCTTC. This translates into CSAGTGEEGYTF.

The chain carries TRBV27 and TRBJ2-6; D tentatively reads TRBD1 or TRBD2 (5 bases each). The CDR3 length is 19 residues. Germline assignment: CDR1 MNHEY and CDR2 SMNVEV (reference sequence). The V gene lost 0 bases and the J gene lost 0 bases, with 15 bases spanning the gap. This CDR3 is CASSLSRAGYPSGANVLTF. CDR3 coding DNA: TGTGCCAGCAGTTTATCGCGGGCAGGGTATCCCTCTGGGGCCAACGTCCTGACTTTC.

The CDR3: CASSEQVYTEAFF. The CDR3 bases are TGTGCCAGCAGTGAACAGGTTTACACTGAAGCTTTCTTT. This sequence joins TRBV2 and TRBJ1-1; D is unclear. The germline gives CDR1 SNHLY, CDR2 FYNNEI. V lost 2 bases and J 3 bases, leaving 7 bases between the germline ends. The CDR3 consists of 13 residues. The entire variable domain, with the rest obtained from reference TRBV2 and TRBJ1-1, is as follows: EPEVTQTPSHQVTQMGQEVILRCVPISNHLYFYWYRQILGQKVEFLVSFYNNEISEKSEIFDDQFSVERPDGSNFTLKIRSTKLEDSAMYFCASSEQVYTEAFFGQGTRLTVV.

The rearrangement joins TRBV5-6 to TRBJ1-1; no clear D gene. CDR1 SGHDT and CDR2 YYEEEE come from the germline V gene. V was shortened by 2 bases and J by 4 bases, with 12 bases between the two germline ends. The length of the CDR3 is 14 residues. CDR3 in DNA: TGTGCCAGCAGCTTCCCGGACGGTATCACTGAAGCTTTCTTT. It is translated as CASSFPDGITEAFF.

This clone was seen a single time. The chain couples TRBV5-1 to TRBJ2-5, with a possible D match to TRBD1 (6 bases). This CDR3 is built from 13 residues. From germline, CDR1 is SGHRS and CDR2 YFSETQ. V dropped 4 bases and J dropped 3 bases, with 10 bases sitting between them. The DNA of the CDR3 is TGCGCCAGCAGCACAGGGACGGAAGAGACCCAGTACTTC. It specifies CASSTGTEETQYF.